This TCR beta chain was identified during a study of patients and donors after allogeneic stem cell transplantation. MiXCR, run by TCRdb on the RT-PCR reads, gives a single entry per CDR3 protein. The data show just over 55,000 distinct CDR3 sequences, with approximately 12% seen just once and 25% to 40% held by the top ten. Looked up from germline, CDR1 is SQVTM and CDR2 is ANQGSEA. The CDR3 sequence is 14 residues long. V dropped 4 bases and J dropped 1 base, with 10 bases sitting between them. The chain has TRBV29-1 and TRBJ2-2; D remains ambiguous. The sample consisted of blood, either unsorted or a sorted T cell fraction (not recorded which). The origin of this receptor is a human donor who was either an allogeneic HSCT recipient or a stem cell or donor lymphocyte infusion donor (not recorded which). It is not recorded whose cells these are; they may come from a transplant donor. DNA of the CDR3: TGCAGCGTTGGCATCCCAGAGAACACCGGGGAGCTGTTTTTT. Translating it yields CSVGIPENTGELFF.